These 18 T cell receptor beta chains originate from one sample sequenced in a study of spatial heterogeneity in lung cancer. MiXCR, run by TCRdb on the 5' RACE reads, gives a single entry per CDR3 protein. In the table there are tens of thousands of distinct CDR3 sequences, approximately 12% of which are singletons. Time point: sample taken at primary tumor resection. Sequenced material: PBMCs, taken at surgery. The receptors stem from a male donor with early-stage non-small cell lung cancer.

This clonotype turned up a few times. The rearrangement joins TRBV7-9 to TRBJ2-7; a possible D gene is TRBD2 (5 bases). The CDR3 sequence is 15 residues long. V gave up 1 base and J gave up 2 bases, with 12 bases separating them. Germline values: CDR1 SEHNR, CDR2 FQNEAQ (reference sequence). The CDR3 spells CASSLGGRDPYEQYF. The CDR3 nucleotides are TGTGCCAGCAGCTTAGGTGGGAGAGACCCCTACGAGCAGTACTTC.

This clonotype came up a few times. The gene calls are TRBV14 and TRBJ2-2, with TRBD1 as a possible D gene (6 bases). Per the germline V gene, CDR1 is SGHDN and CDR2 is FVKESK. Trimming cost V 4 bases and J 4 bases, with 10 bases left between them. This CDR3 comprises 14 residues. In nucleotides, the CDR3 is TGTGCCAGCAGCCGTGGACAGTCCACCGGGGAGCTGTTTTTT. This translates into CASSRGQSTGELFF.

This clonotype was seen at least ten times. The rearrangement uses TRBV28 and TRBJ2-7; perhaps TRBD1 as D (5 bases). The CDR3 has 15 amino acids. The germline CDR1 and CDR2 sequences are MDHEN and SYDVKM. V was cut by 3 bases and J by 4 bases, with 16 bases left in between. The CDR3 loop is CASSFPGRTNYEQYF. CDR3 DNA: TGTGCCAGCAGTTTCCCAGGGCGTACGAATTACGAGCAGTACTTC.

This chain uses TRBV24-1 with TRBJ1-2, with 11 bases identical to TRBD1. This CDR3 is built from 15 residues. V gave up 3 bases and J gave up 4 bases; unmatched junction bases: 3. CDR1 KGHDR and CDR2 SFDVKD come from the germline V gene. In DNA, the CDR3 is TGTGCCACCAGTGATACCGGGACAGGGGGCTATGGCTACACCTTC. Its protein is CATSDTGTGGYGYTF.

The V and J genes are TRBV7-9 and TRBJ1-4, with D unclear. V was trimmed by 2 bases and J by 0 bases, leaving 10 bases between them. Germline CDR1 SEHNR, CDR2 FQNEAQ (reference sequence). The CDR3 is made up of 16 amino acids. The CDR3, as DNA: TGTGCCAGCAGCTTAAAACGGGTTGCAACTAATGAAAAACTGTTTTTT. Translated: CASSLKRVATNEKLFF. Together with reference TRBV7-9 and TRBJ1-4, the CDR3 gives the full variable domain: DTGVSQNPRHKITKRGQNVTFRCDPISEHNRLYWYRQTLGQGPEFLTYFQNEAQLEKSRLLSDRFSAERPKGSFSTLEIQRTEQGDSAMYLCASSLKRVATNEKLFFGSGTQLSVL.

This clonotype has only a few counts. The V call is TRBV7-9, the J call TRBJ2-3; 10 bases are shared with TRBD1. The CDR3 length is 17 residues. The J segment lost 1 base and the V segment lost 5 bases, leaving 9 bases of the junction unmatched. Germline V gene data show CDR1 as SEHNR and CDR2 as FQNEAQ (reference sequence). The CDR3 here is CASSRSGTGDGTDTQYF. In DNA form, the CDR3 reads TGTGCCAGCAGCCGCTCCGGGACAGGGGACGGCACAGATACGCAGTATTTT.

The table lists this clonotype with a few counts. The chain recombines TRBV7-6 with TRBJ2-3; a possible D gene is TRBD1 (5 bases). This CDR3 comprises 16 residues. The germline V gene encodes CDR1 SGHVS and CDR2 FNYEAQ. Between the trimmed V and J ends, which lost 3 bases and 1 base, there was a span of 14 bases. The CDR3, as DNA: TGTGCCAGCAGCTTGGATCAGGGAAGAGGCACAGATACGCAGTATTTT. Its protein is CASSLDQGRGTDTQYF.

The sample holds a few counts of this clonotype. The rearrangement joins TRBV12-3 or TRBV12-4 to TRBJ2-5; maybe TRBD1 (6 bases). Trimming removed 6 bases at V and 5 bases at J, with 13 bases between. The CDR3 is 13 residues long. The CDR3 protein is CASSQHRDETQYF. The CDR3 nucleotides read TGTGCCAGCAGCCAACACAGGGATGAGACCCAGTACTTC.

This clonotype has a handful of counts. This chain uses TRBV7-9 with TRBJ2-2; 8 bases are shared with TRBD1. CDR1 and CDR2 from the germline V gene are SEHNR and FQNEAQ (reference sequence). Losses at the gene ends were 5 bases for V and 4 bases for J; bases not matched to a gene: 9. The CDR3 is 16 amino acids. CDR3 protein: CASSVPGQGSTGELFF. Written as DNA, the CDR3 is TGTGCCAGCAGCGTGCCAGGACAGGGATCCACCGGGGAGCTGTTTTTT.

The gene calls are TRBV20-1 and TRBJ1-1; D gene ambiguous. The CDR3 runs 16 residues. Germline lookup yields CDR1 DFQATT and CDR2 SNEGSKA (reference sequence). V dropped 0 bases and J dropped 1 base, with 15 bases sitting between them. CDR3 nucleotide sequence: TGCAGTGCTAGAGATTTCCAGGTAGGGTCGAACACTGAAGCTTTCTTT. This sequence encodes CSARDFQVGSNTEAFF.

The V gene is TRBV9, the J gene TRBJ2-2; 8 bases are a match to TRBD2. With V trimmed by 3 bases and J by 6 bases, 7 bases remained unmatched. Germline lookup yields CDR1 SGDLS and CDR2 YYNGEE. The CDR3 is made up of 15 amino acids. For the CDR3, the DNA is TGTGCCAGCAGCGCCCTTAGCGGGAAGGCCGGGGAGCTGTTTTTT. Translating gives CASSALSGKAGELFF.

This clonotype was observed a few times. This chain links TRBV6-2 or TRBV6-3 with TRBJ2-7, with no clear D. This CDR3 region has 16 residues. The V end was cut by 4 bases, the J end by 3 bases, with 19 bases between. Germline lookup yields CDR1 MNHEY and CDR2 SVGEGT. CDR3 sequence: CASSSPDGASLYEQYF. The CDR3 DNA reads as TGTGCCAGCAGTTCACCTGACGGTGCGAGTCTCTACGAGCAGTACTTC.

The chain links TRBV19 to TRBJ2-3; possible D gene TRBD2, 6 bases. V was cut by 4 bases and J by 3 bases, with 17 bases left in between. Germline CDR1 reads LNHDA; CDR2 reads SQIVND (reference sequence). The CDR3 spans 16 residues. The CDR3 nucleotides are TGTGCCAGTAGTAGGAGGGGCCCCGCTACGACAGATACGCAGTATTTT. It translates to CASSRRGPATTDTQYF.

This clonotype was recorded a few times. The chain employs TRBV25-1 and TRBJ1-2, with 7 bases fitting TRBD1. Germline CDR1 reads MGHDK; CDR2 reads SYGVNS. J was trimmed by 5 bases and V by 1 base; bases with no gene match: 7. The CDR3 contains 15 residues. DNA of the CDR3: TGTGCCAGCAGTGAATCCCGGACAGGTGATTATGGCTACACCTTC. Residues: CASSESRTGDYGYTF.

This clonotype was seen ten or more times. The chain is built from TRBV5-6 and TRBJ1-2; tentative D call: TRBD1 (5 bases). CDR1 SGHDT and CDR2 YYEEEE come from the germline V gene. Trimming removed 2 bases from V and 8 bases from J, with 22 bases in between. This CDR3 has 16 amino acids. The CDR3 sequence is CASSLTRDGLMRGYTF. The CDR3 coding sequence is TGTGCCAGCAGCTTAACCCGGGACGGACTAATGAGGGGCTACACCTTC.

This clonotype came up many times. The CDR3: CASSYSSVYEQFF. CDR3 DNA: TGTGCCAGCAGTTACTCTTCGGTTTATGAGCAGTTCTTC. This chain connects TRBV6-2 or TRBV6-3 to TRBJ2-1; no firm D call. Germline-derived CDR1 and CDR2 are MNHEY and SVGEGT. The V end was cut by 0 bases, the J end by 8 bases, with 8 bases between. The CDR3 contains 13 residues.

The chain carries TRBV7-9 and TRBJ2-5; D is ambiguous. Per germline, CDR1 SEHNR and CDR2 FQNEAQ (reference sequence). The CDR3 runs to 13 residues. V was trimmed by 5 bases and J by 6 bases, leaving 13 bases between them. The CDR3 DNA reads TGTGCCAGCAGCCCAGGATACCAGAAGACCCAGTACTTC. Translated: CASSPGYQKTQYF.

This clonotype was observed at least ten times. The CDR3 DNA follows: TGTGCCAGCAGTGATGGTGCGGGGGCCTACAATGAGCAGTTCTTC. Translated: CASSDGAGAYNEQFF. This chain links TRBV6-4 with TRBJ2-1, with 7 bases matching TRBD2. The CDR3 contains 15 residues. Unmatched junction bases numbered 4, after V lost 3 bases and J lost 2 bases. Germline V gives CDR1 MRHNA, CDR2 SNTAGT.